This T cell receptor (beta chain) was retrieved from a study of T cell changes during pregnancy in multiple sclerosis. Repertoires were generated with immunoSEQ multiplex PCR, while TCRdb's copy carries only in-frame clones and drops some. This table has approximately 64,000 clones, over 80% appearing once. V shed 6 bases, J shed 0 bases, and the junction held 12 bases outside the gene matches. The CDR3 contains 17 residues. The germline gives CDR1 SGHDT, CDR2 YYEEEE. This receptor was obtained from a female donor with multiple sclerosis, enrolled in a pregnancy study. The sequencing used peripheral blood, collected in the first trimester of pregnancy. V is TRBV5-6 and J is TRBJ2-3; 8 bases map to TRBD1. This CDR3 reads CASMGGQGGPSTDTQYF. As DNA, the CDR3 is TGTGCCAGCATGGGAGGACAGGGTGGTCCTAGCACAGATACGCAGTATTTT.